The text below deals with one T cell receptor (beta chain). Its antigen is still unknown. The entry originates in a study of T cell responses to AZD1222 COVID-19 vaccine. Study results and caveats: Nearly half of spike-specific TCRs reportedly target unmutated variant regions. White British donors predominated, females outnumbered males, and clonal diversity was possibly underestimated. Spike-specific TCR breadth and depth went up after people got two AZD1222 doses.

Only in-frame clones appear in the TCRdb table, and some are missing; sequencing was by immunoSEQ multiplex PCR. The table shows fewer than 90,000 clones, with approximately 90% occurring only once. Sequences were derived from peripheral blood, sampled 28 days after the second AZD1222 dose. The TCR sequence derives from an adult who received the AZD1222 COVID-19 vaccine.

This CDR3 reads CASISQGLNAEAFF. DNA of the CDR3: TGTGCCAGCATCTCACAGGGGTTGAATGCTGAAGCTTTCTTT. The chain has TRBV2 and TRBJ1-1; 7 bases align to TRBD1. The V gene's germline CDR1 is SNHLY and CDR2 FYNNEI. The CDR3 contains 14 residues. Germline trimming cut 7 bases from V and 6 bases from J; bases unmatched to any gene: 11.